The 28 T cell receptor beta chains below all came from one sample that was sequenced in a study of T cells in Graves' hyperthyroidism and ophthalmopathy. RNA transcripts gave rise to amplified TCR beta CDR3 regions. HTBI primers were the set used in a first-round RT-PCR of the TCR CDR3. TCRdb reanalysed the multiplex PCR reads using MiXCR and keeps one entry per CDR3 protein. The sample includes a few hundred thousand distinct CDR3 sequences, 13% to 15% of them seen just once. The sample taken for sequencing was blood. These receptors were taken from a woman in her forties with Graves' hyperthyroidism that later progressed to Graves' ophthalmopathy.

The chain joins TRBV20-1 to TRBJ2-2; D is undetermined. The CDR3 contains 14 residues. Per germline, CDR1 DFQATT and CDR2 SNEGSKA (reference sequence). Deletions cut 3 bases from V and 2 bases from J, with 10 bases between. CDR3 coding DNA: TGCAGTGCTAGTAACCCTAGAAACACCGGGGAGCTGTTTTTT. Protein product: CSASNPRNTGELFF.

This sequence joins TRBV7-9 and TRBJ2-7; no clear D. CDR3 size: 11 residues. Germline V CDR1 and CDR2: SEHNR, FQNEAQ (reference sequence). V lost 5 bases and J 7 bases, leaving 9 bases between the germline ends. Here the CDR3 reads CASSTQGEQYF. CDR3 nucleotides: TGTGCCAGCAGCACACAAGGGGAGCAGTACTTC.

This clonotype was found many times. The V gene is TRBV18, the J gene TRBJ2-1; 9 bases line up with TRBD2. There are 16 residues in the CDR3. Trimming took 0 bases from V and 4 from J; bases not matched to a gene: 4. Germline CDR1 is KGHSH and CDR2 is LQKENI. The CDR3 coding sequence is TGTGCCAGCTCACCACCGAGGGCGGGAGGGTACAATGAGCAGTTCTTC. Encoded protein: CASSPPRAGGYNEQFF.

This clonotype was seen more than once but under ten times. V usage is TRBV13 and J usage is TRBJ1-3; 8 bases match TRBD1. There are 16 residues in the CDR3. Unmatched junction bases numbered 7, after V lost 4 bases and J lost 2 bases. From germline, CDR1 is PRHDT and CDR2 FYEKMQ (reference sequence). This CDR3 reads CASSSKDRVPGNTIYF. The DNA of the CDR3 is TGTGCCAGCAGCTCTAAGGACAGGGTCCCTGGAAACACCATATATTTT.

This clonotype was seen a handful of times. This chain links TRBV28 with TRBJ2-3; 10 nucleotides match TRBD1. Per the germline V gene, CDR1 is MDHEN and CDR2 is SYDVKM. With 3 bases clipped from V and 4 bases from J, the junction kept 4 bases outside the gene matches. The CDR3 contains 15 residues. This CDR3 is CASSLRQGAPDTQYF. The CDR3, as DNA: TGTGCCAGCAGTTTGAGACAGGGGGCACCAGATACGCAGTATTTT. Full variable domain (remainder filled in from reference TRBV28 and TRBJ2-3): DVKVTQSSRYLVKRTGEKVFLECVQDMDHENMFWYRQDPGLGLRLIYFSYDVKMKEKGDIPEGYSVSREKKERFSLILESASTNQTSMYLCASSLRQGAPDTQYFGPGTRLTVL.

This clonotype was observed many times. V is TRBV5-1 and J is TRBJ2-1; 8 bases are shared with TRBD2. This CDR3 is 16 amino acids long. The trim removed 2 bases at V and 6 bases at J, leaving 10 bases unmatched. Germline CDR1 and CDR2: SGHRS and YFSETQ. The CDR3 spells CASSFIISGSGNEQFF. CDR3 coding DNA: TGCGCCAGCAGCTTTATAATAAGCGGGAGTGGCAATGAGCAGTTCTTC.

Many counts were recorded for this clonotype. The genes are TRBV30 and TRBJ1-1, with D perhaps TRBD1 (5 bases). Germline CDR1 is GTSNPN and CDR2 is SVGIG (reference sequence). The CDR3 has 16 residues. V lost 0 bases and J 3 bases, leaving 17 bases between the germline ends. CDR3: CAWSVRGRGWYTEAFF. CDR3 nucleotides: TGTGCCTGGAGTGTACGAGGGAGGGGATGGTACACTGAAGCTTTCTTT.

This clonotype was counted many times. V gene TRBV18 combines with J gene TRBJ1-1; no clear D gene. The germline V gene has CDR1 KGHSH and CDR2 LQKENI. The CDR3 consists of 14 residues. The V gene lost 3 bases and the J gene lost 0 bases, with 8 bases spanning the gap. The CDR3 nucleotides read TGTGCCAGCTCACCGGGCGGCATGAACACTGAAGCTTTCTTT. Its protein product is CASSPGGMNTEAFF.

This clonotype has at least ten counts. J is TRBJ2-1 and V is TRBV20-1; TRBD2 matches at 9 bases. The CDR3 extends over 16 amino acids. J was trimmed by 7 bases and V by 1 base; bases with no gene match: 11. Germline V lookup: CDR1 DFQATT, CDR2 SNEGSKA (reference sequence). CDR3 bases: TGCAGTGCTAGAGGCCTAGTAGCGGGGGCGGAGAATGAGCAGTTCTTC. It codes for CSARGLVAGAENEQFF.

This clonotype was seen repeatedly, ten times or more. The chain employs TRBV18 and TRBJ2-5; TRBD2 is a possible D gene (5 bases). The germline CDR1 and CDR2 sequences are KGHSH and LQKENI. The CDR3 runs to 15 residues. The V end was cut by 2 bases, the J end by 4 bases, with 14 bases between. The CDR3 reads CASSPGQAGGETQYF. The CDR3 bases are TGTGCCAGCTCACCAGGGCAGGCGGGTGGAGAGACCCAGTACTTC.

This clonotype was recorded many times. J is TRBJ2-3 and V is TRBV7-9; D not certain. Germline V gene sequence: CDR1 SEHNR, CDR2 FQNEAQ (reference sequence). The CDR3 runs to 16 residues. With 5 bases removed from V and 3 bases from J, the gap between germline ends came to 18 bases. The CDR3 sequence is CASSLGRQQLTDTQYF. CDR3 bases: TGTGCCAGCAGCCTAGGGCGCCAGCAGCTTACAGATACGCAGTATTTT.

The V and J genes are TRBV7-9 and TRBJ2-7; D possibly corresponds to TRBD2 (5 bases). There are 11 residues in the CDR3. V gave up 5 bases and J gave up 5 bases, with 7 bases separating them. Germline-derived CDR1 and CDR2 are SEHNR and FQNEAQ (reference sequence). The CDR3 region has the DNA TGTGCCAGCAGCCAGGAGGACGAGCAGTACTTC. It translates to CASSQEDEQYF.

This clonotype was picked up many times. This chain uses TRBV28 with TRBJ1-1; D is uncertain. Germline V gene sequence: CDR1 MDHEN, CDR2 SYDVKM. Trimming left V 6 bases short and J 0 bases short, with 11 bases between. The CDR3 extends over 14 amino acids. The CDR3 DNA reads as TGTGCCAGCAGCCGGACCCTCATGAACACTGAAGCTTTCTTT. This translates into CASSRTLMNTEAFF.

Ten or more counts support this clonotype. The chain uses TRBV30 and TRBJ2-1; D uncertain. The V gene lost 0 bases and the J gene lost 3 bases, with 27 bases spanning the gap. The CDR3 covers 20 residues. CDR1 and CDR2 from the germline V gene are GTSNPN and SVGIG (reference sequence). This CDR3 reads CAWSVPQGPNKDLNYNEQFF. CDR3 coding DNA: TGTGCCTGGAGTGTACCACAAGGGCCCAATAAAGACTTAAACTACAATGAGCAGTTCTTC.

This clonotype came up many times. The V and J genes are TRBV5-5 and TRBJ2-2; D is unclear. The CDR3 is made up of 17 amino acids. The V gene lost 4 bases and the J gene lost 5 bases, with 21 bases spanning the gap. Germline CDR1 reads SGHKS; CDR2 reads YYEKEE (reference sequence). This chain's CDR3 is CASSLLVLHSYTGELFF. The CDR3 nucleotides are TGTGCCAGCAGCCTCTTGGTCCTGCACAGCTATACCGGGGAGCTGTTTTTT.

CDR3 in DNA: TGTGCCAGCAGCCTAGGGGCCACTAGCGGGAGGGCCGGTGGCACAGATACGCAGTATTTT. It codes for CASSLGATSGRAGGTDTQYF. This chain connects TRBV6-1 to TRBJ2-3; TRBD2 aligns across 13 bases. The CDR3 runs 20 residues. From germline, CDR1 is MNHNS and CDR2 SASEGT. J gave up 1 base and V 6 bases, and 16 bases lay outside the gene matches.

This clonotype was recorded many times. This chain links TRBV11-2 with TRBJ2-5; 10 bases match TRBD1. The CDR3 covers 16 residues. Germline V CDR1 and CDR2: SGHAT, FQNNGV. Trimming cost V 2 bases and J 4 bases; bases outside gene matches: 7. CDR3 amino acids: CASSLIWDRGSETQYF. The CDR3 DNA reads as TGTGCCAGCAGCTTAATTTGGGACAGGGGATCAGAGACCCAGTACTTC.

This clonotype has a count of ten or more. The CDR3: CASSLGTGNTGELFF. DNA of the CDR3: TGTGCCAGCAGCCTCGGGACGGGAAACACCGGGGAGCTGTTTTTT. The chain joins TRBV5-4 to TRBJ2-2, with D perhaps given as TRBD1 or TRBD2 (5 bases each). Germline assignment: CDR1 SGHNT and CDR2 YYREEE (reference sequence). The CDR3 is made up of 15 amino acids. V lost 4 bases and J lost 2, with 12 bases in between.

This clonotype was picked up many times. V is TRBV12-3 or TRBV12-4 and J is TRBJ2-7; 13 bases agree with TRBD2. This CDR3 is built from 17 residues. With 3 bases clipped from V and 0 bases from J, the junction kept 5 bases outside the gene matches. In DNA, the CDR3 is TGTGCCAGCAGTTTTCGACTAGCGGGAGGAGGCTCCTACGAGCAGTACTTC. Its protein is CASSFRLAGGGSYEQYF.

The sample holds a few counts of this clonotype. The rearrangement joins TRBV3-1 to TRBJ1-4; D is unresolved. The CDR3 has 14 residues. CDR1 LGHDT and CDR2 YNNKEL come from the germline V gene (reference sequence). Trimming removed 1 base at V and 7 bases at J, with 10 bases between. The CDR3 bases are TGTGCCAGCAGCCAAGGGGTGGCTATTGAAAAACTGTTTTTT. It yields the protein CASSQGVAIEKLFF.

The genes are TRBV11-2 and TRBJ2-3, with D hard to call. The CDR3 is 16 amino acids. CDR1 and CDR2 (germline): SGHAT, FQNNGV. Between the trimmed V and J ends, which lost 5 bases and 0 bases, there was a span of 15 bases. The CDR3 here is CASSQLQASSTDTQYF. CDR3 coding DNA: TGTGCCAGCAGCCAACTGCAAGCGTCTAGCACAGATACGCAGTATTTT.

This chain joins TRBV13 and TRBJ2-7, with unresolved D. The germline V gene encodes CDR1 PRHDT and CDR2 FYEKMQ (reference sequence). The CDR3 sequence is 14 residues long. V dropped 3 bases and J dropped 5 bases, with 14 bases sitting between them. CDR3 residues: CASSLVSPPDEQYF. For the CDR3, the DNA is TGTGCCAGCAGCTTGGTCAGCCCCCCGGACGAGCAGTACTTC.

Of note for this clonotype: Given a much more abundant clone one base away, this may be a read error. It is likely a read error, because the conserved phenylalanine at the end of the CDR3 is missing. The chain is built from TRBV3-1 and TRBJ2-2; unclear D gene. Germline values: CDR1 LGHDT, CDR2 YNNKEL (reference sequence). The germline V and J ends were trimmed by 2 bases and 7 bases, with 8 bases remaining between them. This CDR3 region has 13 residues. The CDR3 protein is CASSQQGGGELFI. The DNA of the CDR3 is TGTGCCAGCAGCCAACAAGGTGGCGGGGAGCTGTTTATT.

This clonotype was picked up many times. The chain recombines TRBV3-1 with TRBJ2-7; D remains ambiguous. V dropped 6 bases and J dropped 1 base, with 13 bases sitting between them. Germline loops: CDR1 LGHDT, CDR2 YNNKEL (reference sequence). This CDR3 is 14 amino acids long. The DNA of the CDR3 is TGTGCCAGCAGTCTACGACTGCAATCCTACGAGCAGTACTTC. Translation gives CASSLRLQSYEQYF.

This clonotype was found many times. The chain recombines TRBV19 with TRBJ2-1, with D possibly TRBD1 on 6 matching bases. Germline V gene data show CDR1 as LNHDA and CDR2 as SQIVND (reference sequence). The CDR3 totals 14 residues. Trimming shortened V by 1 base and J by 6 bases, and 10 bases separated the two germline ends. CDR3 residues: CASSIGQVGNEQFF. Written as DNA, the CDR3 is TGTGCCAGTAGTATAGGACAGGTAGGCAATGAGCAGTTCTTC.

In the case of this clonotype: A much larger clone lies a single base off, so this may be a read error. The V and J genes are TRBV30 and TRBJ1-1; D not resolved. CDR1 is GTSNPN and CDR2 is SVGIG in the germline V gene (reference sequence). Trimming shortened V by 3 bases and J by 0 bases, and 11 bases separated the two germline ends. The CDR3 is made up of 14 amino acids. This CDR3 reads CAWRRQLVNTEAFF. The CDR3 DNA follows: TGTGCCTGGAGACGGCAGCTCGTGAACACTGAAGCTTTCTTT.

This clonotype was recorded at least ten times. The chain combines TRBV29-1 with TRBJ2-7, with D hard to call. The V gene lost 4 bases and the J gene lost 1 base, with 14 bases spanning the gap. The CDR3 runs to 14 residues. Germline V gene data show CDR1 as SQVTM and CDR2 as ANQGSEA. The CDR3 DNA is TGCAGCGTTGGCTCAGAGGCTTATTCCTACGAGCAGTACTTC. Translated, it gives CSVGSEAYSYEQYF.

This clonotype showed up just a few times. The CDR3 coding sequence is TGTGCCAGTAGTGTGCCCGGGACAGGAGGACAGCCCCAGCATTTT. This gives the protein CASSVPGTGGQPQHF. The V gene is TRBV19, the J gene TRBJ1-5; 8 nucleotides align to TRBD1. The CDR3 has 15 amino acids. CDR1 LNHDA and CDR2 SQIVND come from the germline V gene (reference sequence). Trimming took 5 bases from V and 7 from J; bases not matched to a gene: 10.